This TCR beta chain came from a study of blood T cell repertoires in COVID-19. Study-level information: COVID-19 samples from acute and convalescent phases originated in the United States, Italy and Spain. The cDNA or gDNA used as material had been derived from T cells, B-cell-depleted T cells, or PBMCs.

The CDR3 has 15 amino acids. Germline CDR1 is MNHEY and CDR2 is SMNVEV (reference sequence). V dropped 5 bases and J dropped 6; count of bases not matched to a gene: 10. Original handling: By means of reference gene primer amplification, nucleated cell counts were estimated. TCRdb keeps only in-frame clones here, not all; method: immunoSEQ multiplex PCR. D and trimming were read from the DNA, whereas the V and J calls and clone size are those reported in that table. In the table there are just over 150,000 clones, over 70% of which are singletons. This sequence originates from a man between 60 and 70 years old with acute or convalescent COVID-19. The chain employs TRBV27 and TRBJ1-1; 9 bases are a match to TRBD1. The sequenced material came from peripheral blood. The CDR3 protein is CASSASGTGKAEAFF. The CDR3 nucleotides read TGTGCCAGCAGTGCCTCCGGGACAGGGAAGGCTGAAGCTTTCTTT.